Listed here are 28 T cell receptor beta chains from one sample, sequenced in a study of T cell repertoires in cytomegalovirus infection. From the reads, TCRdb called clonotypes with MiXCR, one entry per CDR3 protein. The sample has just under 300,000 distinct CDR3 sequences, roughly a tenth seen once. Material: PBMCs. The receptor set was obtained from a human donor in good health (CMV status not recorded). Some clones in this sample may be carry-over from other donors' samples.

This clonotype was recorded many times. The chain carries TRBV12-3 or TRBV12-4 and TRBJ2-1; 7 nucleotides match TRBD1. Losses at the gene ends were 6 bases for V and 15 bases for J; bases not matched to a gene: 8. The CDR3 extends over 11 amino acids. The CDR3 loop is CASSLDRDRFF. Here the CDR3 DNA reads TGTGCCAGCAGCCTAGACAGGGACCGGTTCTTC.

In this sample, this clonotype turned up many times. The rearrangement joins TRBV28 to TRBJ2-2, with D tentatively TRBD1 (5 bases). Germline V gene data show CDR1 as MDHEN and CDR2 as SYDVKM. The CDR3 consists of 15 residues. Trimming left V 2 bases short and J 3 bases short, with 10 bases between. CDR3 amino acids: CASSLPRAHTGELFF. CDR3 nucleotides: TGTGCCAGCAGTTTACCCAGGGCCCACACCGGGGAGCTGTTTTTT.

This clonotype was seen a few times. The chain joins TRBV12-3 or TRBV12-4 to TRBJ2-3; D is unresolved. The germline V and J ends were trimmed by 0 bases and 4 bases, with 5 bases remaining between them. The CDR3 covers 13 residues. The CDR3 DNA sequence: TGTGCCAGCAGTTTAGCGGATCCAGATACGCAGTATTTT. Translation: CASSLADPDTQYF.

V and J are TRBV5-4 and TRBJ2-3; TRBD2 agrees at 9 bases. CDR3 length: 15 amino acids. The V and J ends lost 0 bases and 4 bases, in that order; junction bases with no gene match: 3. Germline CDR1 and CDR2: SGHNT and YYREEE (reference sequence). The CDR3 is CASSLGRGGADTQYF. CDR3 sequence (DNA): TGTGCCAGCAGCTTGGGGCGGGGGGGAGCAGATACGCAGTATTTT. Based on the CDR3 plus reference TRBV5-4 and TRBJ2-3, the full variable domain is ETGVTQSPTHLIKTRGQQVTLRCSSQSGHNTVSWYQQALGQGPQFIFQYYREEENGRGNFPPRFSGLQFPNYSSELNVNALELDDSALYLCASSLGRGGADTQYFGPGTRLTVL.

This clonotype came up many times. V is TRBV11-1 and J is TRBJ2-3; a possible D gene is TRBD1 (6 bases). The germline V gene encodes CDR1 SGHAT and CDR2 FQDESV (reference sequence). The CDR3 has 15 amino acids. Trimming removed 4 bases at V and 2 bases at J, with 13 bases between. The CDR3 protein is CASSSTGRSTDTQYF. CDR3 bases: TGTGCCAGCAGCTCCACAGGGCGTTCCACAGATACGCAGTATTTT.

This clonotype was recorded many times. The chain uses TRBV6-2 or TRBV6-3 and TRBJ1-1; 10 bases are a match to TRBD1. In germline, CDR1 is MNHEY, CDR2 SVGEGT. V gave up 1 base and J gave up 6 bases; unmatched junction bases: 11. The CDR3 length is 17 residues. The CDR3 region has the DNA TGTGCCAGCAGTTACTTCTCGACAGGGGGCAAAATGGCTGAAGCTTTCTTT. This codes for CASSYFSTGGKMAEAFF.

At least ten counts were recorded for this clonotype. This sequence joins TRBV5-1 and TRBJ2-1; 7 positions match TRBD1. The germline gives CDR1 SGHRS, CDR2 YFSETQ. The CDR3 runs 16 residues. The V and J ends lost 2 bases and 6 bases, in that order; junction bases with no gene match: 11. Here the CDR3 reads CASSLKGRDSFNEQFF. The CDR3 region has the DNA TGCGCCAGCAGCTTAAAAGGTCGGGACAGCTTCAATGAGCAGTTCTTC.

This clonotype has a count of ten or more. J is TRBJ2-7 and V is TRBV20-1, with TRBD2 matching 9 bases. CDR1 is DFQATT and CDR2 is SNEGSKA in the germline V gene (reference sequence). This CDR3 has 13 amino acids. The V and J ends lost 5 bases and 4 bases, in that order; junction bases with no gene match: 6. The chain's CDR3 is CSALAGGPYEQYV. CDR3 nucleotides: TGCAGTGCTCTGGCGGGGGGGCCGTACGAGCAGTACGTC.

The V gene is TRBV9, the J gene TRBJ2-2; D call uncertain. Trimming cost V 0 bases and J 7 bases, with 4 bases left between them. Germline V gene data show CDR1 as SGDLS and CDR2 as YYNGEE. The CDR3 length is 12 residues. CDR3 sequence (DNA): TGTGCCAGCAGCGTAGCTCTCGGGGAGCTGTTTTTT. This sequence encodes CASSVALGELFF.

This chain's CDR3 is CASSLGVEDTEAFF. CDR3 DNA: TGTGCCAGTAGTCTTGGGGTTGAGGACACTGAAGCTTTCTTT. The V gene is TRBV19, the J gene TRBJ1-1; no clear D gene. The germline V gene has CDR1 LNHDA and CDR2 SQIVND (reference sequence). Trimming pared 5 bases from V and 3 bases from J, leaving 13 bases between. The CDR3 spans 14 residues.

The table lists this clonotype with many counts. J is TRBJ1-4 and V is TRBV18; 9 bases are a match to TRBD1. The ends lost 4 bases at V and 13 bases at J; junction bases unmatched: 13. This CDR3 region has 15 residues. Germline V gene data show CDR1 as KGHSH and CDR2 as LQKENI. Written as DNA, the CDR3 is TGTGCCAGCTCACTGGACAGGGGATTGATGGGTACACTGTTTTTT. Residues: CASSLDRGLMGTLFF.

This clonotype was counted at least ten times. Here the CDR3 DNA reads TGCGCCAGCAGCCCGGGACTGGGATTGAACACTGAAGCTTTCTTT. Its translation: CASSPGLGLNTEAFF. The chain links TRBV4-1 to TRBJ1-1; possible D gene TRBD1, 5 bases. Germline loops: CDR1 MGHRA, CDR2 YSYEKL. CDR3 length: 15 residues. Trimming left V 4 bases short and J 0 bases short, with 12 bases between.

This clonotype was seen at least ten times. The chain recombines TRBV7-9 with TRBJ1-2, with D possibly TRBD1 on 5 matching bases. CDR1 is SEHNR, CDR2 FQNEAQ, per germline (reference sequence). The CDR3 is 14 residues long. Trimming removed 5 bases at V and 5 bases at J, with 15 bases between. The CDR3 sequence is CASSPGTSGYGYTF. The DNA for the CDR3 is TGTGCCAGCAGCCCCGGGACGTCGGGATATGGCTACACCTTC.

This clonotype was seen repeatedly, ten times or more. The rearrangement links TRBV28 to TRBJ2-1; possible D gene TRBD2, 5 bases. Trimming cost V 3 bases and J 9 bases, with 27 bases left between them. CDR1 and CDR2 (germline): MDHEN, SYDVKM. The CDR3 has 18 residues. CDR3 loop: CASSFSFPSRAPDSEQFF. The CDR3 DNA reads as TGTGCCAGCAGTTTTTCATTTCCTAGCCGGGCTCCGGACTCTGAGCAGTTCTTC.

This clonotype was counted ten times or more. This rearrangement joins TRBV10-3 to TRBJ1-5; D not resolved. There are 15 residues in the CDR3. Trimming took 0 bases from V and 0 from J, leaving 6 bases between them. Germline-derived CDR1 and CDR2 are ENHRY and SYGVKD. The CDR3 region has the DNA TGTGCCATCAGTGAGTCGACGGATAGCAATCAGCCCCAGCATTTT. This translates into CAISESTDSNQPQHF.

Comment on this clonotype: This clone may be a read error of a much larger clone one base away. V is TRBV29-1 and J is TRBJ2-3, with D possibly TRBD1 on 5 matching bases. Germline-derived CDR1 and CDR2 are SQVTM and ANQGSEA. With 8 bases removed from V and 5 bases from J, the gap between germline ends came to 17 bases. This CDR3 is built from 13 residues. In nucleotides, the CDR3 is TGCAGCACCCTGTCAGGGTACGGAGATACGCAGTATTTT. It yields the protein CSTLSGYGDTQYF.

The table lists this clonotype with many counts. The chain is built from TRBV28 and TRBJ2-7; 7 nucleotides match TRBD1. CDR1 is MDHEN and CDR2 is SYDVKM in the germline V gene. The CDR3 is 17 amino acids. The trim removed 3 bases at V and 6 bases at J, leaving 17 bases unmatched. The chain's CDR3 is CASSLLRRNRGHREQYV. Written as DNA, the CDR3 is TGTGCCAGCAGTTTGCTGCGGAGAAACAGGGGTCACCGCGAGCAGTACGTC.

This clonotype was detected many times. The V and J genes are TRBV28 and TRBJ1-5; 8 bases agree with TRBD1. The germline V gene encodes CDR1 MDHEN and CDR2 SYDVKM. Trimming removed 6 bases from V and 6 bases from J; junction bases left unmatched: 10. The CDR3 loop spans 15 amino acids. The DNA of the CDR3 is TGTGCCAGCAGCCGGACAGGGCAAGGTGTTCAGCCCCAGCATTTT. The encoded protein is CASSRTGQGVQPQHF.

In its sample, this clonotype was seen a few times. The chain has TRBV24-1 and TRBJ2-1; 7 nucleotides match TRBD1. Germline V CDR1 and CDR2: KGHDR, SFDVKD. Germline trimming cut 3 bases from V and 3 bases from J; bases unmatched to any gene: 1. The CDR3 has 14 amino acids. CDR3 loop: CATSDGTVYNEQFF. For the CDR3, the DNA is TGTGCCACCAGTGATGGGACAGTCTACAATGAGCAGTTCTTC.

This clonotype was found many times. CDR3 residues: CASSYGGASNYGYTF. CDR3 bases: TGTGCCAGCAGTTACGGGGGGGCATCTAACTATGGCTACACCTTC. This chain joins TRBV6-5 and TRBJ1-2, with a possible D match to TRBD1 (6 bases). Germline CDR1 is MNHEY and CDR2 is SVGAGI. The CDR3 is 15 amino acids. The V end lost 2 bases, the J end lost 0 bases, and 10 bases lay between the germline ends.

This chain links TRBV10-2 with TRBJ2-2, with TRBD2 as a possible D gene (5 bases). The CDR3 runs to 12 residues. The V and J ends lost 8 bases and 7 bases respectively, with 11 bases between them. Germline-derived CDR1 and CDR2 are WSHSY and SAAADI. This CDR3 reads CASRGGIGELFF. The CDR3 DNA reads as TGCGCCAGCCGTGGAGGAATCGGGGAGCTGTTTTTT.

Ten or more counts support this clonotype. The chain uses TRBV7-2 and TRBJ2-3; D might be TRBD1 (6 bases). This CDR3 is 14 amino acids long. Germline V gene sequence: CDR1 SGHTA, CDR2 FQGNSA. Trimming stripped 1 base from V and 4 bases from J, with 9 bases between. CDR3 in DNA: TGTGCCAGCAGCTTAGGTGACAGGCCAGATACGCAGTATTTT. The encoded protein is CASSLGDRPDTQYF.

This clonotype showed up just a few times. This sequence joins TRBV29-1 and TRBJ1-6, with D tentatively TRBD1 (5 bases). The CDR3 contains 14 residues. Per germline, CDR1 SQVTM and CDR2 ANQGSEA. V shed 4 bases and J shed 6 bases, with 13 bases lying between them. CDR3 DNA sequence: TGCAGCGTTGGTTCGGGGCGCAGTAATTCACCCCTCCACTTT. Translating gives CSVGSGRSNSPLHF.

This clonotype showed up many times. The V gene is TRBV27, the J gene TRBJ2-2; TRBD1 is a possible D gene (5 bases). Trimming cost V 4 bases and J 3 bases, with 6 bases left between them. The CDR3 sequence is 13 residues long. Germline values: CDR1 MNHEY, CDR2 SMNVEV (reference sequence). CDR3 protein: CASSWGYTGELFF. The CDR3 DNA sequence: TGTGCCAGCAGTTGGGGCTACACCGGGGAGCTGTTTTTT.

This clonotype was picked up many times. The V gene is TRBV7-3, the J gene TRBJ1-1; D not certain. The CDR3 has 13 residues. CDR1 and CDR2 (germline): SGHTA, FQGTGA. The V and J ends lost 0 bases and 3 bases respectively, with 5 bases between them. The CDR3 protein is CASSLTDYTEAFF. The CDR3 coding sequence is TGTGCCAGCAGCTTAACGGACTACACTGAAGCTTTCTTT.

There are many counts of this clonotype. The genes are TRBV28 and TRBJ2-7; possible D gene TRBD1, 6 bases. V was trimmed by 3 bases and J by 6 bases, leaving 12 bases between them. Germline CDR1 and CDR2: MDHEN and SYDVKM. The CDR3 runs 13 residues. CDR3 coding DNA: TGTGCCAGCAGTTTTCTACAGGGTACCGAGCAGTACGTC. Translated: CASSFLQGTEQYV.

This chain joins TRBV10-3 and TRBJ1-5; tentatively, D is TRBD1 (6 bases). V lost 0 bases and J lost 1, with 10 bases in between. The CDR3 extends over 16 amino acids. Germline V gene data show CDR1 as ENHRY and CDR2 as SYGVKD. The CDR3, as DNA: TGTGCCATCAGTGAGTCGAACAGGGAGAGCAATCAGCCCCAGCATTTT. Amino acids: CAISESNRESNQPQHF.

This clonotype appeared many times. The chain combines TRBV28 with TRBJ2-3; D is perhaps TRBD1 (6 bases). This CDR3 contains 14 residues. Trimming took off 3 bases at V and 6 bases at J, with 13 bases between the two ends. Germline-derived CDR1 and CDR2 are MDHEN and SYDVKM. The CDR3 here is CASSFDRLGDTQYF. CDR3 sequence (DNA): TGTGCCAGCAGTTTTGACAGGTTGGGGGATACGCAGTATTTT. Together with reference TRBV28 and TRBJ2-3, the CDR3 gives the full variable domain: DVKVTQSSRYLVKRTGEKVFLECVQDMDHENMFWYRQDPGLGLRLIYFSYDVKMKEKGDIPEGYSVSREKKERFSLILESASTNQTSMYLCASSFDRLGDTQYFGPGTRLTVL.